This TCR beta chain was captured by sequencing in a study of T cell responses to AZD1222 COVID-19 vaccine. Study-wide points: Spike-specific TCRs gained breadth and depth after people received two AZD1222 doses. There were mostly white British donors and more females than males, and clonal diversity was possibly underestimated.

The method was immunoSEQ multiplex PCR; TCRdb's version includes in-frame clones alone and lacks a portion of them. This sample has roughly 100,000 clones, with approximately 87% found just once. Comments on this clone: Its antigen is currently unknown.

Germline lookup yields CDR1 MNHEY and CDR2 SVGAGI. Trimming removed 6 bases from V and 4 bases from J, with 12 bases in between. This CDR3 comprises 13 residues. This sequence joins TRBV6-5 and TRBJ2-5; D tentatively reads TRBD1 or TRBD2 (6 bases each). This sample comprised peripheral blood, obtained on day 0 of AZD1222 vaccination. This sequence was found in an adult in good health. The CDR3 region has the DNA TGTGCCAGCAGCCTACCGGGGGCAGAGACCCAGTACTTC. It is translated as CASSLPGAETQYF.